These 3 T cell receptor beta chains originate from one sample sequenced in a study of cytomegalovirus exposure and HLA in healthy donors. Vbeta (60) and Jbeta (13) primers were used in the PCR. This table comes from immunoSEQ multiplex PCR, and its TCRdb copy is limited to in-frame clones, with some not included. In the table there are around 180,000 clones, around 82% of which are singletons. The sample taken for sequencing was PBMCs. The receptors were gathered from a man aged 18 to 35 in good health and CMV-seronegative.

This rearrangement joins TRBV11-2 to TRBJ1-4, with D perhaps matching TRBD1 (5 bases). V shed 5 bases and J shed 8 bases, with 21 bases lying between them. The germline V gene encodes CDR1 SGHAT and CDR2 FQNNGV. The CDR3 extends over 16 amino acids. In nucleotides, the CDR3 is TGTGCCAGCAGCCCTAAATGGGGGGAGGTTCAGGAAAAACTGTTTTTT. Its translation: CASSPKWGEVQEKLFF.

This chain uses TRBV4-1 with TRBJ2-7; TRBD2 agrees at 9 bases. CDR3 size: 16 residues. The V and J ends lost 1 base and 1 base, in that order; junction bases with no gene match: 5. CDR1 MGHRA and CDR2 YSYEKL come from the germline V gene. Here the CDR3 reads CASSQVTSGRSYEQYF. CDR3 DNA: TGCGCCAGCAGCCAAGTGACTAGCGGCCGATCCTACGAGCAGTACTTC.

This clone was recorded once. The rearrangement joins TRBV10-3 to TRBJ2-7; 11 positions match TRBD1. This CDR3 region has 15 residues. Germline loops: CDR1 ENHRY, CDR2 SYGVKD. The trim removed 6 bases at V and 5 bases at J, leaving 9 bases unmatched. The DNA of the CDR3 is TGTGCCATCAGATCACCGGGACAGGGGGTCCACGAGCAGTACTTC. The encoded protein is CAIRSPGQGVHEQYF.